One sample yielded the 3 T cell receptor beta chains listed below, sequenced in a study of shared clonotypes between healthy human individuals. Method: immunoSEQ multiplex PCR; TCRdb's copy keeps in-frame clones and lacks some. This sample has 1,400,000 or so clones, with 98% found just once. The sequenced sample was naive CD4+ T cells sorted from blood. The subset was: CD45RA+ positively selected. These receptors were taken from a man aged 25 to 40 in good health.

The J gene is TRBJ2-2, the V gene TRBV2; D is uncertain. V shed 1 base and J shed 2 bases, with 8 bases lying between them. Germline values: CDR1 SNHLY, CDR2 FYNNEI. The CDR3 loop spans 15 amino acids. This chain's CDR3 is CASSEVLINTGELFF. CDR3 in DNA: TGTGCCAGCAGTGAAGTTCTGATAAACACCGGGGAGCTGTTTTTT.

CDR3 bases: TGTGCCAGCAGTCCACAGGGGAGCGGCTACACCTTC. This encodes CASSPQGSGYTF. V usage is TRBV28 and J usage is TRBJ1-2, with 7 bases aligning to TRBD1. V trimming: 5 bases; J trimming: 8 bases; junction bases outside the gene matches: 5. Germline assignment: CDR1 MDHEN and CDR2 SYDVKM. This CDR3 is 12 amino acids long.

J is TRBJ2-1 and V is TRBV6-5, with D possibly being TRBD1 or TRBD2 (5 bases each). Looked up from germline, CDR1 is MNHEY and CDR2 is SVGAGI. The CDR3 contains 15 residues. V shed 0 bases and J shed 3 bases, with 9 bases lying between them. Here the CDR3 reads CASSYSSRGYNEQFF. Here the CDR3 DNA reads TGTGCCAGCAGTTACTCTTCGAGGGGCTACAATGAGCAGTTCTTC.